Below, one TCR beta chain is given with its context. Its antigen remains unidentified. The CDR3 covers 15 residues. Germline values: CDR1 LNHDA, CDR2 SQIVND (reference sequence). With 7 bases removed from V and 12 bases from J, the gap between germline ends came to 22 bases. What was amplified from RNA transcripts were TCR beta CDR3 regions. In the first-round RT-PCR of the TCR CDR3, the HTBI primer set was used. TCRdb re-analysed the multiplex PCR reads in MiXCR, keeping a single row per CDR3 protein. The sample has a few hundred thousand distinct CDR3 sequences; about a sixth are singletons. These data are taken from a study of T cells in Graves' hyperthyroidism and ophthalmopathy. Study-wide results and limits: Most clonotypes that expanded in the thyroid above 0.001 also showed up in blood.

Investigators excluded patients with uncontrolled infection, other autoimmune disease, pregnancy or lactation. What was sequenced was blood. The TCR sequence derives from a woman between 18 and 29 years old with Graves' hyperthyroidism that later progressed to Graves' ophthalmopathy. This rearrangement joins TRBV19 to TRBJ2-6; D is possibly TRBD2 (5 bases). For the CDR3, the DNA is TGTGCCAGTACCGTCGGGATGACTGGGTCCGGCGTCCTGACTTTC. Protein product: CASTVGMTGSGVLTF.